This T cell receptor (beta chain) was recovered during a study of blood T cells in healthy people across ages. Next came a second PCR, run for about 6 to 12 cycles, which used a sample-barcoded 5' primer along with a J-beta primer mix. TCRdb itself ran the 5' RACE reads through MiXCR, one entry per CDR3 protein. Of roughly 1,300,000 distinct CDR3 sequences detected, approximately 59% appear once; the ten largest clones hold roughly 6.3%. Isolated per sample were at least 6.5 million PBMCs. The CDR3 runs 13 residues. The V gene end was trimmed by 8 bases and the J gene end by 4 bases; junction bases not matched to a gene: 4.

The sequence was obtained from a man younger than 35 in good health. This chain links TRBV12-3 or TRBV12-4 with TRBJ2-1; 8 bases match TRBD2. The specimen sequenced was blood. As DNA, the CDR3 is TGTGCCAGCTTCGGGGGGGGATACAATGAGCAGTTCTTC. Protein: CASFGGGYNEQFF.